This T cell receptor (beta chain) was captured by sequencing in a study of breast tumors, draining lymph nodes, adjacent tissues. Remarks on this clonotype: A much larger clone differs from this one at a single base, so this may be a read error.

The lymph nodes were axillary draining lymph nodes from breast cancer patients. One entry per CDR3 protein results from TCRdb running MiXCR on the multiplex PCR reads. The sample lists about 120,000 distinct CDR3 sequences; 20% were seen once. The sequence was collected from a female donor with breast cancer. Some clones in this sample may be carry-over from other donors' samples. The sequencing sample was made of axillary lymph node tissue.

The CDR3 sequence is CASGQREAADTQYF. DNA for the CDR3: TGTGCCAGCGGCCAGCGGGAGGCAGCAGATACGCAGTATTTT. This chain joins TRBV6-5 and TRBJ2-3, with 9 bases fitting TRBD2. Germline values: CDR1 MNHEY, CDR2 SVGAGI. CDR3 length equals 14 residues. The trim removed 8 bases at V and 4 bases at J, leaving 7 bases unmatched.